This T cell receptor beta chain was profiled in a study of technical replicates of blood from a few donors. The CDR3 runs to 16 residues. Germline V gene data show CDR1 as SGDLS and CDR2 as YYNGEE. Trimming took off 0 bases at V and 2 bases at J, with 9 bases between the two ends. Libraries were prepared by immunoSEQ multiplex PCR; TCRdb keeps only in-frame clonotypes and omits some of them. The sample carries some 75,000 clones, approximately 97% recorded once. The rearrangement uses TRBV9 and TRBJ2-6; D may be TRBD2 (6 bases). Material for sequencing was T cells isolated from PBMCs. The clonotype originates from a human donor in good health. Here the CDR3 DNA reads TGTGCCAGCAGCGTAGGGTCTAGCGCTGGGGCCAACGTCCTGACTTTC. As protein: CASSVGSSAGANVLTF.